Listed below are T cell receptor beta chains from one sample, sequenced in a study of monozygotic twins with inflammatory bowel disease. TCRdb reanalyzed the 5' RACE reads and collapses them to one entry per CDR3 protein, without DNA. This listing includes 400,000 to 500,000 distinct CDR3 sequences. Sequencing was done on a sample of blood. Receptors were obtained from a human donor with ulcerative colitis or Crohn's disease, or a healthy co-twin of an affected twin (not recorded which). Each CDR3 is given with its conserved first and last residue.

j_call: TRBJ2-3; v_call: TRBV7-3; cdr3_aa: CASSPSRGRVDTQYF
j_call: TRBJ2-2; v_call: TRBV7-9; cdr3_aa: CASTSTGSGELFF
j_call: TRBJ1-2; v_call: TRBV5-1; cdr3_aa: CASSLDQGSLGYTF
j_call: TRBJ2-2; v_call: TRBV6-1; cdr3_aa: CASRRLAGVTGELFF
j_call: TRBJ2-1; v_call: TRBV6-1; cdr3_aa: CASRRELAEYNEQFF
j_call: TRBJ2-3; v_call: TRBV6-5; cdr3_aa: CASSYLGSTDTQYF
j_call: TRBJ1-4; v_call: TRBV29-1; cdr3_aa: CSARMIGEKLFF
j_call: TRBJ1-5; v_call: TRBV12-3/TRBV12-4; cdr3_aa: CASSLGRPGGYQPQHF
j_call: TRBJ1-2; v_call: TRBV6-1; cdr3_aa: CASSVRNGNYGYTF
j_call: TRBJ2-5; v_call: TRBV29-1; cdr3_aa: CSAQPTLSPETLYF
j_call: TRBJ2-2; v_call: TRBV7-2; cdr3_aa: CASSLVQRDTGELFF
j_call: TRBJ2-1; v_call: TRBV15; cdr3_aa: CATSRDALGSGSYNEQFF
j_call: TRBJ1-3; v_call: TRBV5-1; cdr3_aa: CASSLDTGSGNTIYF
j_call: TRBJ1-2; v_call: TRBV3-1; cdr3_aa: CASSLEGARGYTF
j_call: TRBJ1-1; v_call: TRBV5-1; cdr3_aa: CASSLGQARPGEAFF
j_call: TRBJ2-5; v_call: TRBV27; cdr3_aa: CASSFQGNQETQYF
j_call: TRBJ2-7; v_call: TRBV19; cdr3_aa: CASSQLARNDEQYF
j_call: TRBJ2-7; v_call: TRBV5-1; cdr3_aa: CASSLGQGSTYEQYF
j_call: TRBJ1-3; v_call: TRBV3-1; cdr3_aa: CASSQDLGGHRPRNTIYF
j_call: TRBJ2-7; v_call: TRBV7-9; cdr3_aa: CASSWGSGTSGEQYF
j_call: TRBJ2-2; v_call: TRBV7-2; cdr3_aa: CASSVKTGPGELFF
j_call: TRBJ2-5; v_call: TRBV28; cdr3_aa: CASSWHGGGETQYF
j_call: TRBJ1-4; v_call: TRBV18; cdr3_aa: CASSRLEPNEKLFF
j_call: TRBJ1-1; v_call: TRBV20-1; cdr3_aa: CSARYSIRDGFRAEAFF
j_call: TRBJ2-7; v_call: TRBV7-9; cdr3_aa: CASSSSLTGDYYEQYF
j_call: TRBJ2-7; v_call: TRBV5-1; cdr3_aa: CASSPGLAGGSSYEQYF
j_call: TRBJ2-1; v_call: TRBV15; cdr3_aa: CATSRAGSYNEQFF
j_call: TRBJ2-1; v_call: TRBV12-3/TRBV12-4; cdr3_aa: CASSPTGEAYNEQFF